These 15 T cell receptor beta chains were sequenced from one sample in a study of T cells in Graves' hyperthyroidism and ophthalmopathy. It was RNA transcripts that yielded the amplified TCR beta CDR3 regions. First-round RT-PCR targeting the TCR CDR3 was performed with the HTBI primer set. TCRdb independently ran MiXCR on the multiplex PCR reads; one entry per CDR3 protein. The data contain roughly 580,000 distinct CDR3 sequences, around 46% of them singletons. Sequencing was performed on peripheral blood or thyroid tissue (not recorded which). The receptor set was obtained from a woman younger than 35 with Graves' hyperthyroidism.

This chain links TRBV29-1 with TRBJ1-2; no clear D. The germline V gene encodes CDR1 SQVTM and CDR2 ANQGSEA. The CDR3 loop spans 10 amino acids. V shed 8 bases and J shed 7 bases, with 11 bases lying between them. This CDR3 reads CSQEEAGYTF. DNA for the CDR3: TGCAGCCAAGAGGAGGCTGGCTACACCTTC.

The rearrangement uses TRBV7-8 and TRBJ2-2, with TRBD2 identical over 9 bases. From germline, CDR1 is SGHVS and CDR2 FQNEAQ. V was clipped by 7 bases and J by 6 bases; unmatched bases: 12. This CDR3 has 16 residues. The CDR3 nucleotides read TGTGCCAGCACCCCCGCGCCGGGACTAGCTTCCGGGGAGCTGTTTTTT. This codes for CASTPAPGLASGELFF.

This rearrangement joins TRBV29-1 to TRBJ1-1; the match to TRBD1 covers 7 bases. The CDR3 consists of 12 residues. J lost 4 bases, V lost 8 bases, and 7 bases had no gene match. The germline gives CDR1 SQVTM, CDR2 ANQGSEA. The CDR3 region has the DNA TGCAGCAGTTACGGGACAGCCACTGAAGCTTTCTTT. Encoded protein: CSSYGTATEAFF.

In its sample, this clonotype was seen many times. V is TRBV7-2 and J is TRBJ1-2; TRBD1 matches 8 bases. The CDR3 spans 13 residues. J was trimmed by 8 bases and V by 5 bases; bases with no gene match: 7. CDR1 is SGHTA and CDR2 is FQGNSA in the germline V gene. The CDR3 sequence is CASSPGQGHGYTF. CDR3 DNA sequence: TGTGCCAGCAGCCCTGGACAGGGCCACGGCTACACCTTC.

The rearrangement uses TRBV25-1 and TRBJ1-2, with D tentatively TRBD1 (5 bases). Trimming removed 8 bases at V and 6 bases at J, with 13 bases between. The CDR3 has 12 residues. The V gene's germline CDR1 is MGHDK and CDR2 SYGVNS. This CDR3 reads CASWGGADGYTF. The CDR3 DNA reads TGTGCCAGCTGGGGAGGGGCGGATGGCTACACCTTC.

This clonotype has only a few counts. CDR3 loop: CASSLSQRGWMETQYF. In DNA, the CDR3 is TGTGCCAGCAGCTTATCCCAGCGGGGATGGATGGAGACCCAGTACTTC. The gene calls are TRBV7-3 and TRBJ2-5, with 7 nucleotides matching TRBD2. V shed 2 bases and J 5 bases; nucleotides not matched to a gene: 11. In germline, CDR1 is SGHTA, CDR2 FQGTGA. The CDR3 loop spans 16 amino acids.

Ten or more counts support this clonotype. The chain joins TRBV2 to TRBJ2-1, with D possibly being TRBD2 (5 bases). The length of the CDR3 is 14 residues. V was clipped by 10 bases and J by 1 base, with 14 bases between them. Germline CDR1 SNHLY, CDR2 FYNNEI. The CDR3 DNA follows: TGTGCCACGAGGGCAGCAGGATCCTACAATGAGCAGTTCTTC. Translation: CATRAAGSYNEQFF.

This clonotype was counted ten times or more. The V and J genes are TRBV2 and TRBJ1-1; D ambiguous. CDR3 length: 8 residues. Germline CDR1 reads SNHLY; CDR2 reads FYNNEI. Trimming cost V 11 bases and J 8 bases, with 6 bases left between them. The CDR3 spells CAQWEAFF. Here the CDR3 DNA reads TGTGCCCAGTGGGAAGCTTTCTTT.

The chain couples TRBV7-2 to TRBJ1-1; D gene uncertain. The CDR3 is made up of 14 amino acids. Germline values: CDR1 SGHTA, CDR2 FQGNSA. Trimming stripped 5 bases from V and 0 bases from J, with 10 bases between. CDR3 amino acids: CASSTLPLNTEAFF. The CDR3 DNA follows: TGTGCCAGCAGCACTCTTCCATTGAACACTGAAGCTTTCTTT. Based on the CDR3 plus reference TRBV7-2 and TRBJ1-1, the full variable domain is GAGVSQSPSNKVTEKGKDVELRCDPISGHTALYWYRQSLGQGLEFLIYFQGNSAPDKSGLPSDRFSAERTGGSVSTLTIQRTQQEDSAVYLCASSTLPLNTEAFFGQGTRLTVV.

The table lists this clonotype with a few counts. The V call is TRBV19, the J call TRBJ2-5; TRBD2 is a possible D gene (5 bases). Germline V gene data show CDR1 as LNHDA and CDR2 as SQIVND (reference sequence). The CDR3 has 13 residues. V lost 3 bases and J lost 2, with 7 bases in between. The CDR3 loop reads CASSMRVQETQYF. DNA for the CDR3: TGTGCCAGTAGTATGAGGGTTCAAGAGACCCAGTACTTC.

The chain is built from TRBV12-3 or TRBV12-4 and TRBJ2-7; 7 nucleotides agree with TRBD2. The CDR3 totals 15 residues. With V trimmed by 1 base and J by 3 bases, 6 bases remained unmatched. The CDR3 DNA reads TGTGCCAGCAGTTTAGACGCGGGAGCAGGCTACGAGCAGTACTTC. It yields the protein CASSLDAGAGYEQYF.

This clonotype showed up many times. For the CDR3, the DNA is TGCAGCGTTGAGGAGAGACGAGCTAACTATGGCTACACCTTC. Amino acid sequence: CSVEERRANYGYTF. The chain joins TRBV29-1 to TRBJ1-2; D is unclear. The V end was cut by 3 bases, the J end by 0 bases, with 11 bases between. The germline V gene encodes CDR1 SQVTM and CDR2 ANQGSEA. The CDR3 has 14 amino acids. The whole variable domain, filled in from reference TRBV29-1 and TRBJ1-2, reads SAVISQKPSRDICQRGTSLTIQCQVDSQVTMMFWYRQQPGQSLTLIATANQGSEATYESGFVIDKFPISRPNLTFSTLTVSNMSPEDSSIYLCSVEERRANYGYTFGSGTRLTVV.

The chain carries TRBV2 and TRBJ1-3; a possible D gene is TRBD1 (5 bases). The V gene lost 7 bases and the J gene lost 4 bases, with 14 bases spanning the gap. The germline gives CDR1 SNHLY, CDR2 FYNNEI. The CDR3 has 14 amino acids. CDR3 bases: TGTGCCAGCACGCCGACTCGACAGGGAAACACCATATATTTT. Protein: CASTPTRQGNTIYF.

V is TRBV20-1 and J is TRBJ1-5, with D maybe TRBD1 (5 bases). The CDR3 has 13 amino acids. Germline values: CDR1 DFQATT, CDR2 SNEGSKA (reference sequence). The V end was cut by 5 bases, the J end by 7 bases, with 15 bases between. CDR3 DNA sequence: TGCAGTGCTCTCCGGGACCGAGAGCAGCCCCAGCATTTT. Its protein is CSALRDREQPQHF.

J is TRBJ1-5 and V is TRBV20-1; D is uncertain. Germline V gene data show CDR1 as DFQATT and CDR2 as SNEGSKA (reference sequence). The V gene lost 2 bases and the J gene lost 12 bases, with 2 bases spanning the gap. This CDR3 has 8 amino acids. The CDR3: CSARLQHF. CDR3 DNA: TGCAGTGCTAGACTCCAGCATTTT.